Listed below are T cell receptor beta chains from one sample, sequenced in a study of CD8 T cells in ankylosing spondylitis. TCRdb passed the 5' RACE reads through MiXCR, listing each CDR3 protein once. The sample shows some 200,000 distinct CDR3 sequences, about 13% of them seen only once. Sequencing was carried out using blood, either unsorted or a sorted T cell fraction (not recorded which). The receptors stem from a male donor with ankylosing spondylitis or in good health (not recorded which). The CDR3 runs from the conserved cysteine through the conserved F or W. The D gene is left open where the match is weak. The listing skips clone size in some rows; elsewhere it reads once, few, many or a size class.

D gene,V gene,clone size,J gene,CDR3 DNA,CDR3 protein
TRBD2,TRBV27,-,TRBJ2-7,TGTGCCAGCAGTCCCAGTCTAGCGGGATACGAGCAGTACTTC,CASSPSLAGYEQYF
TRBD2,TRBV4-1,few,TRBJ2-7,TGCGCCAGCAGCCACCAGGGAGGGAGCTACGAGCAGTACTTC,CASSHQGGSYEQYF
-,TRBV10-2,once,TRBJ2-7,TGCGCCAGCAGTGAACTAGAGGCCTACGAGCAGTACTTC,CASSELEAYEQYF
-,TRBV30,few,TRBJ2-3,TGTGCCTGGAGTGCCCTTTCTCATTCTAGCACAGATACGCAGTATTTT,CAWSALSHSSTDTQYF
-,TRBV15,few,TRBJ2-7,TGTGCCACCAGCAGAGGTGAGACCTACGAGCAGTACTTC,CATSRGETYEQYF
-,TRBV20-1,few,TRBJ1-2,TGCAGTGCTAGTCACTCAACGGACATCGTTGACTATGGCTACACCTTC,CSASHSTDIVDYGYTF
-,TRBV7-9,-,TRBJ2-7,TGTGCCAGCAGCTTAGCGCCCGAGCAGTACTTC,CASSLAPEQYF
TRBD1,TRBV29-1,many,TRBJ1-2,TGCAGCGTTGACCCTCCAGACAGGGAGTATGGCTACACCTTC,CSVDPPDREYGYTF
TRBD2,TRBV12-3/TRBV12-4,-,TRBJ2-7,TGTGCCAGCAGTCCCTGGACTAGCGGGAGCGGGAACGAGCAGTACTTC,CASSPWTSGSGNEQYF
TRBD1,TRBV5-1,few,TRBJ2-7,TGCGCCAGCAGCTTGGGGGACAGTCCTAACGAGCAGTACTTC,CASSLGDSPNEQYF
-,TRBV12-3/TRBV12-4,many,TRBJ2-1,TGTGCCAGCAGCCTAGGCGGGGTCAATGAGCAGTTCTTC,CASSLGGVNEQFF
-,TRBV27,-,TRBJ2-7,TGTGCCAGCAGTTACGTTTACAACTCCTACGAGCAGTACTTC,CASSYVYNSYEQYF
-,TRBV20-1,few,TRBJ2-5,TGCAGTGCTAAGGGAGGACTTCAAGAGACCCAGTACTTC,CSAKGGLQETQYF
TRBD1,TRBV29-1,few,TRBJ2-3,TGCAGCGTTGAGGAGGGACAGGGAAAAGATACGCAGTATTTT,CSVEEGQGKDTQYF
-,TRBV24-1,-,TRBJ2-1,TGTGCCACCAGTGATTTTGGGATTGAGCAGTTCTTC,CATSDFGIEQFF
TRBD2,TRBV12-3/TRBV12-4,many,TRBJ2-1,TGTGCCAGCAGGCGGGAGTTTGAGCAGTTCTTC,CASRREFEQFF
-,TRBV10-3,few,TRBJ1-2,TGTGCCATCAGTGTAAGGGACATCTATGGCTACACCTTC,CAISVRDIYGYTF
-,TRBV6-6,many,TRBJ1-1,TGTGCCGTCGAGGTTGGGACTGAAGCTTTCTTT,CAVEVGTEAFF
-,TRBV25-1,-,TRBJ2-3,TGTGCCAGCGGTATAACAGGGGAGGTGGCAGATACGCAGTATTTT,CASGITGEVADTQYF
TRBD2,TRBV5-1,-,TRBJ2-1,TGCGCCAGCAGCCCCAATCTAGCGGGACCGTTGAGCAATGAGCAGTTCTTC,CASSPNLAGPLSNEQFF
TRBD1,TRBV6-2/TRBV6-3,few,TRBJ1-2,TGTGCCAGCAGTTCCCGACAGGGGGATGGCTACACCTTC,CASSSRQGDGYTF
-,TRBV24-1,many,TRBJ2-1,TGTGCCACCAGTGATCCCCGGAACTCCTACAATGAGCAGTTCTTC,CATSDPRNSYNEQFF
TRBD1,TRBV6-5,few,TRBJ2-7,TGTGCCAGCAGTTACCGGGGACAGGGCGACGAGCAGTACTTC,CASSYRGQGDEQYF
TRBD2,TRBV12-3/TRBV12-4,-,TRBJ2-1,TGTGCCAGCAGTCCGGGGGAGGGCCGGAATGAGCAGTTCTTC,CASSPGEGRNEQFF
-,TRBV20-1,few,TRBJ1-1,TGCAGTGCTTTGGGGCGTGCAATGAACACTGAAGCTTTCTTT,CSALGRAMNTEAFF
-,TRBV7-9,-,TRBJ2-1,TGTGCCAGCAGCTTAGAGGGCCAGGGGCCCTACAATGAGCAGTTCTTC,CASSLEGQGPYNEQFF
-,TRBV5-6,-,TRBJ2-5,TGTGCCAGCAGCCCTGCCGGGGGAATCGGAGAGACCCAGTACTTC,CASSPAGGIGETQYF
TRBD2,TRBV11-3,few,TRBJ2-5,TGTGCCAGCAGCCCCCGACTAGCGGAAGAGACCCAGTACTTC,CASSPRLAEETQYF
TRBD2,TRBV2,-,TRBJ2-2,TGTGCCAGCAGTTCACTAGCGGGAGGTACGAACACCGGGGAGCTGTTTTTT,CASSSLAGGTNTGELFF
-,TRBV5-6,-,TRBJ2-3,TGTGCCAGCACCTTAGGAGGGGATACGCAGTATTTT,CASTLGGDTQYF
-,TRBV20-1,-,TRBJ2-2,TGCAGTTGTCCGGGCCGGAACACCGGGGAGCTGTTTTTT,CSCPGRNTGELFF
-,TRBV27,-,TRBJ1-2,TGTGCCAGCGCTCCGGCAGCTAACTATGGCTACACCTTC,CASAPAANYGYTF
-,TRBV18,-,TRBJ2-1,TGTGCCTTGGCGGGGATAACCTACAATGAGCAGTTCTTC,CALAGITYNEQFF
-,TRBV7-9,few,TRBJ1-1,TGTGCCAGCAGCGGAAACCGACAGTTTGAAGCTTTCTTT,CASSGNRQFEAFF
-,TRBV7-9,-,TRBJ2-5,TGTGCCAGCAGCATCCCCCCGGACATCCAAGAGACCCAGTACTTC,CASSIPPDIQETQYF